Each of the 25 T cell receptor beta chains below was sequenced from the same sample in a study of blood T cell repertoires in COVID-19. Measured with immunoSEQ multiplex PCR; TCRdb has only the in-frame clones, and not every one. The repertoire holds a few hundred thousand clones, with roughly nine tenths as singletons. The sample comprised PBMCs or T cells enriched from blood (not recorded which). The receptors here all came from a man aged 18 to 30 who had recovered from COVID-19.

The rearrangement links TRBV18 to TRBJ1-1, with 7 bases aligning to TRBD1. This CDR3 contains 16 residues. Germline V gives CDR1 KGHSH, CDR2 LQKENI. Trimming cost V 2 bases and J 1 base; bases outside gene matches: 7. CDR3 in DNA: TGTGCCAGCTCACCATTTCTGGGGACAGCGAACACTGAAGCTTTCTTT. Protein: CASSPFLGTANTEAFF.

V is TRBV27 and J is TRBJ2-7; 7 positions agree with TRBD2. After removal of 5 bases from V and 3 bases from J, the junction contained 7 bases not matched to a gene. This CDR3 comprises 14 residues. Germline-derived CDR1 and CDR2 are MNHEY and SMNVEV (reference sequence). The CDR3 DNA follows: TGTGCCAGCAGTCGTCTGGCGGGAGTCTACGAGCAGTACTTC. Its protein product is CASSRLAGVYEQYF.

This clone was seen only once. This chain joins TRBV6-2 or TRBV6-3 and TRBJ2-1, with 8 bases identical to TRBD2. The CDR3 spans 15 residues. Trimming took 6 bases from V and 4 from J; bases not matched to a gene: 8. The germline V gene has CDR1 MNHEY and CDR2 SVGEGT. CDR3 sequence: CASSTGREVYNEQFF. In DNA, the CDR3 is TGTGCCAGCAGCACAGGGCGGGAGGTGTACAATGAGCAGTTCTTC.

This chain uses TRBV5-1 with TRBJ1-4, with 7 bases lining up with TRBD1. The V gene's germline CDR1 is SGHRS and CDR2 YFSETQ. V shed 4 bases, J shed 5 bases, and the junction held 5 bases outside the gene matches. The CDR3 consists of 14 residues. Written as DNA, the CDR3 is TGCGCCAGCAGCCCGGGACAGATCAATGAAAAACTGTTTTTT. Translating gives CASSPGQINEKLFF.

The chain uses TRBV5-1 and TRBJ1-1; 10 positions agree with TRBD1. The V and J ends lost 0 bases and 6 bases, in that order; junction bases with no gene match: 2. CDR3 length: 14 amino acids. The V gene's germline CDR1 is SGHRS and CDR2 YFSETQ. The CDR3 DNA is TGCGCCAGCAGCTTGGGCGGGACAGGGGCTGAAGCTTTCTTT. This codes for CASSLGGTGAEAFF.

The J gene is TRBJ2-1, the V gene TRBV5-1, with D unclear. Germline CDR1 SGHRS, CDR2 YFSETQ. V lost 0 bases, J lost 7 bases, and 8 bases lay in between. The CDR3 length is 13 residues. CDR3 region: CASSLVRANEQFF. The CDR3 nucleotides are TGCGCCAGCAGCTTGGTTCGCGCGAATGAGCAGTTCTTC.

The rearrangement links TRBV11-3 to TRBJ1-5, with 8 bases identical to TRBD1. With V trimmed by 5 bases and J by 7 bases, 10 bases remained unmatched. CDR1 is SGHNT, CDR2 YENEEA, per germline. The CDR3 sequence is 15 residues long. CDR3: CASSATGAAGQPQHF. Here the CDR3 DNA reads TGTGCCAGCAGCGCGACAGGGGCCGCGGGCCAGCCCCAGCATTTT.

V is TRBV4-1 and J is TRBJ1-1, with D possibly being TRBD1 (5 bases). The CDR3 is made up of 16 amino acids. Trimming stripped 1 base from V and 7 bases from J, with 19 bases between. Per germline, CDR1 MGHRA and CDR2 YSYEKL. DNA for the CDR3: TGCGCCAGCAGCCAAGCAAATCAGGGACTGTCCATTGAAGCTTTCTTT. Translating it yields CASSQANQGLSIEAFF.

J is TRBJ2-1 and V is TRBV19, with D possibly being TRBD2 (7 bases). The CDR3 is 15 amino acids. V shed 3 bases and J shed 4 bases, with 13 bases lying between them. Germline-derived CDR1 and CDR2 are LNHDA and SQIVND (reference sequence). For the CDR3, the DNA is TGTGCCAGTAGTATCGGGGGGCGCCTATACAATGAGCAGTTCTTC. This sequence encodes CASSIGGRLYNEQFF.

The chain employs TRBV19 and TRBJ2-7; D unresolved. The CDR3 sequence is 13 residues long. Germline CDR1 and CDR2: LNHDA and SQIVND (reference sequence). The V gene lost 3 bases and the J gene lost 4 bases, with 10 bases spanning the gap. The CDR3 loop is CASSISTPYEQYF. For the CDR3, the DNA is TGTGCCAGTAGTATTTCGACACCTTACGAGCAGTACTTC.

The J gene is TRBJ2-2, the V gene TRBV5-1; D remains ambiguous. In germline, CDR1 is SGHRS, CDR2 YFSETQ. V was shortened by 0 bases and J by 6 bases, with 12 bases between the two germline ends. The CDR3 length is 15 residues. The CDR3 here is CASSLELMGAGELFF. Written as DNA, the CDR3 is TGCGCCAGCAGCTTGGAGTTAATGGGCGCCGGGGAGCTGTTTTTT.

The J gene is TRBJ2-7, the V gene TRBV6-5, with D tentatively TRBD1 (5 bases). The V and J ends lost 0 bases and 2 bases respectively, with 8 bases between them. CDR3 length: 14 residues. Germline-derived CDR1 and CDR2 are MNHEY and SVGAGI. The CDR3 coding sequence is TGTGCCAGCAGTTACTCGGCAGGGCCCTACGAGCAGTACTTC. Its translation: CASSYSAGPYEQYF.

The chain is built from TRBV10-2 and TRBJ1-1; perhaps TRBD1 as D (5 bases). The CDR3 runs 15 residues. Germline V CDR1 and CDR2: WSHSY, SAAADI. V lost 2 bases and J 3 bases, leaving 13 bases between the germline ends. The CDR3 nucleotides are TGCGCCAGCAGTGAGCAGGGAGGGAGGGACACTGAAGCTTTCTTT. This codes for CASSEQGGRDTEAFF.

This chain uses TRBV5-1 with TRBJ1-2; TRBD1 is a possible D gene (6 bases). This CDR3 comprises 13 residues. V lost 6 bases to trimming and J lost 6 bases, with 15 bases between them. Germline V lookup: CDR1 SGHRS, CDR2 YFSETQ. CDR3 loop: CASTDQGPNGYTF. Written as DNA, the CDR3 is TGCGCCAGCACCGATCAGGGGCCCAATGGCTACACCTTC.

This chain connects TRBV7-9 to TRBJ1-1; possible D gene TRBD1, 6 bases. The germline V and J ends were trimmed by 6 bases and 3 bases, with 14 bases remaining between them. Germline V gives CDR1 SEHNR, CDR2 FQNEAQ (reference sequence). The CDR3 is 14 residues long. CDR3 sequence (DNA): TGTGCCAGCAGGAACAGGGACGGTGACACTGAAGCTTTCTTT. Translating it yields CASRNRDGDTEAFF.

The J gene is TRBJ1-3, the V gene TRBV3-1 (or the pseudogene TRBV3-2); no clear D gene. The germline gives CDR1 LGHDT, CDR2 YNNKEL (reference sequence). This CDR3 contains 16 residues. V was shortened by 4 bases and J by 3 bases, with 16 bases between the two germline ends. CDR3 residues: CASSPTTLRYGNTIYF. DNA of the CDR3: TGTGCCAGCAGCCCAACTACCCTGCGGTATGGAAACACCATATATTTT.

CDR3 coding DNA: TGTGCCAGCAGTTCCCCCGGGACTAGCGCGACCTACGAGCAGTACTTC. It specifies CASSSPGTSATYEQYF. V and J are TRBV28 and TRBJ2-7; 10 nucleotides line up with TRBD2. This CDR3 is built from 16 residues. In germline, CDR1 is MDHEN, CDR2 SYDVKM. The ends lost 4 bases at V and 2 bases at J; junction bases unmatched: 8.

The V and J genes are TRBV18 and TRBJ1-1, with D unresolved. Trimming pared 0 bases from V and 2 bases from J, leaving 13 bases between. CDR3 size: 16 residues. Germline V gene lookup returns CDR1 KGHSH and CDR2 LQKENI. The CDR3 loop reads CASSPPITHLNTEAFF. CDR3 sequence (DNA): TGTGCCAGCTCACCACCTATCACGCACTTAAACACTGAAGCTTTCTTT.

The J gene is TRBJ1-6, the V gene TRBV7-2; D possibly corresponds to TRBD1 (5 bases). This CDR3 comprises 17 residues. The germline V gene encodes CDR1 SGHTA and CDR2 FQGNSA. The V gene lost 1 base and the J gene lost 7 bases, with 17 bases spanning the gap. In DNA, the CDR3 is TGTGCCAGCAGCTTAGTTAATCGGGCAGGGTACAATTCACCCCTCCACTTT. Protein sequence: CASSLVNRAGYNSPLHF.

The genes are TRBV19 and TRBJ1-2; tentative D call: TRBD1 (6 bases). V lost 3 bases and J 2 bases, leaving 13 bases between the germline ends. Germline V gene sequence: CDR1 LNHDA, CDR2 SQIVND (reference sequence). This CDR3 has 15 residues. The DNA of the CDR3 is TGTGCCAGTAGTATCCCACAGGGTTGGAACTATGGCTACACCTTC. Its translation: CASSIPQGWNYGYTF. Full variable domain (rest looked up from reference TRBV19 and TRBJ1-2): DGGITQSPKYLFRKEGQNVTLSCEQNLNHDAMYWYRQDPGQGLRLIYYSQIVNDFQKGDIAEGYSVSREKKESFPLTVTSAQKNPTAFYLCASSIPQGWNYGYTFGSGTRLTVV.

The DNA for the CDR3 is TGTGCCACCAGTGCCAAAGGACGGGGAGGCAATCAGCCCCAGCATTTT. It translates to CATSAKGRGGNQPQHF. The chain couples TRBV24-1 to TRBJ1-5; D unclear. Trimming removed 5 bases at V and 2 bases at J, with 15 bases between. Germline values: CDR1 KGHDR, CDR2 SFDVKD. The CDR3 loop spans 16 amino acids.

The CDR3 sequence is CASNYPTSGENNEQFF. CDR3 DNA: TGTGCCAGCAATTACCCGACTAGCGGGGAAAACAATGAGCAGTTCTTC. The rearrangement uses TRBV28 and TRBJ2-1; 11 nucleotides agree with TRBD2. This CDR3 is 16 amino acids long. V shed 7 bases and J 5 bases; nucleotides not matched to a gene: 10. The germline CDR1 and CDR2 sequences are MDHEN and SYDVKM.

V gene TRBV12-3 or TRBV12-4 combines with J gene TRBJ2-3; TRBD2 is a possible D gene (5 bases). V was shortened by 3 bases and J by 2 bases, with 6 bases between the two germline ends. The CDR3 length is 13 residues. The DNA of the CDR3 is TGTGCCAGCAGTTTGGGAGCCACAGATACGCAGTATTTT. As protein: CASSLGATDTQYF.

The rearrangement uses TRBV18 and TRBJ1-5; no clear D. Trimming pared 0 bases from V and 3 bases from J, leaving 6 bases between. The CDR3 is made up of 14 amino acids. Germline V gene sequence: CDR1 KGHSH, CDR2 LQKENI. CDR3: CASSPPASNQPQHF. CDR3 DNA sequence: TGTGCCAGCTCACCACCGGCCTCCAATCAGCCCCAGCATTTT.

The V and J genes are TRBV6-5 and TRBJ2-7; 9 bases are shared with TRBD1. The germline V gene encodes CDR1 MNHEY and CDR2 SVGAGI. After removal of 5 bases from V and 5 bases from J, the junction contained 7 bases not matched to a gene. The CDR3 totals 14 residues. The CDR3: CASSPRGQGNEQYF. The CDR3 region has the DNA TGTGCCAGCAGTCCCCGGGGACAGGGCAACGAGCAGTACTTC.